The clone carrying this T cell receptor (beta chain) has at least ten counts. What it binds is unknown. Original methodology: The distant-metastasis classifier for papillary thyroid cancer was built from CDR3 differences across clinicopathological groups. TCRdb reprocessed the PCR reads via MiXCR. For this entry, the V and J calls and clone size follow TCRdb and not the study's own pipeline. The sample has around 19,000 clones; around a sixth are singletons. Every patient was untreated before thyroid surgery. The data originate from a study of metastatic and nonmetastatic thyroid tumors. Turning to the study itself: Across blood and tumor or nodule tissue, repertoires from malignant and benign thyroid patients were compared with one another.

V was pared by 1 base and J by 4 bases, with 14 bases between. Germline CDR1 KGHSH, CDR2 LQKENI. The CDR3 loop spans 15 amino acids. Study-level results: Benign nodules were reported to have significantly lower TCR beta diversity than malignant thyroid tumors, in blood and tumor.

V is TRBV18 and J is TRBJ2-7; D possibly corresponds to TRBD1 (6 bases). The sequence was obtained from a female donor with papillary thyroid cancer or a benign thyroid nodule (not recorded which). Some clones in this sample may be carry-over from other donors' samples. Sequenced: blood. The CDR3 DNA follows: TGTGCCAGCTCACCACTGCAGGGGCGAACTTACGAGCAGTACTTC. This encodes CASSPLQGRTYEQYF.